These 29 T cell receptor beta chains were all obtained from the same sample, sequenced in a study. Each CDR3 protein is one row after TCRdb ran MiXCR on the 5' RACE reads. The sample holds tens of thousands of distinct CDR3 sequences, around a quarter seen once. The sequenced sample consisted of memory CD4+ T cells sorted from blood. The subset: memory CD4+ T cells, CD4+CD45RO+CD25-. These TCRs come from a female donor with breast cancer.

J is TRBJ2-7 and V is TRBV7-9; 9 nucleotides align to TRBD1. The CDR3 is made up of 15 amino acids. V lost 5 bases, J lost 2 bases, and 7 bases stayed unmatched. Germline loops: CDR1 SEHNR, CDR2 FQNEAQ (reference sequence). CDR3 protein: CASSLGQGSTYEQYF. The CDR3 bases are TGTGCCAGCAGCCTCGGACAGGGGAGTACCTACGAGCAGTACTTC.

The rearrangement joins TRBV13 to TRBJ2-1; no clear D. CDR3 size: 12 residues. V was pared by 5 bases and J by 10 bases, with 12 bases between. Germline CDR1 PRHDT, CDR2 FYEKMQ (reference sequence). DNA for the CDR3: TGTGCCAGCAGCCCCCCCGGGTCAGAGCAGTTCTTC. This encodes CASSPPGSEQFF.

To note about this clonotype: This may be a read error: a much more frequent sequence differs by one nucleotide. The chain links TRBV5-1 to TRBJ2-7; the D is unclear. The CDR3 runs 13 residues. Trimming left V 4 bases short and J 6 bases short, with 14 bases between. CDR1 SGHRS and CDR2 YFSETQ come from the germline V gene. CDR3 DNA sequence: TGCGCCAGCAGCCACGACGGACGTGTCGAGCAGTACTTC. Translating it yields CASSHDGRVEQYF.

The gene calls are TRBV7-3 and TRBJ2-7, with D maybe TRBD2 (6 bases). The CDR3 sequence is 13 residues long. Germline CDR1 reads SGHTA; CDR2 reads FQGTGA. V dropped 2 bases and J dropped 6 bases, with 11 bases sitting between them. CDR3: CASSLSQGLEQYF. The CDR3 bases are TGTGCCAGCAGCTTATCCCAGGGACTCGAGCAGTACTTC.

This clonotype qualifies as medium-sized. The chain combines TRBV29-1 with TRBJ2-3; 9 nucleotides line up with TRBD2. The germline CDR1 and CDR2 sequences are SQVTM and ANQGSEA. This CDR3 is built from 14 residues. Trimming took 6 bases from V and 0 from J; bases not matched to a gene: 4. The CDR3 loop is CSVPTSGSTDTQYF. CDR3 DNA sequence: TGCAGCGTCCCGACTAGCGGCAGCACAGATACGCAGTATTTT.

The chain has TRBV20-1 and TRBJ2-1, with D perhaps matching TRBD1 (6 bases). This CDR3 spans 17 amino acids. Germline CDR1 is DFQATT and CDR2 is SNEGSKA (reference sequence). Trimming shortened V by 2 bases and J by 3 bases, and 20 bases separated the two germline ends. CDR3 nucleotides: TGCAGTGCTAGACCCTCCCCGGGACATGGTTTCTACAATGAGCAGTTCTTC. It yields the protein CSARPSPGHGFYNEQFF.

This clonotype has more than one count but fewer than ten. Here the CDR3 reads CASSPGTLSYNEQFF. In nucleotides, the CDR3 is TGTGCCAGCAGCCCCGGGACGTTGTCCTACAATGAGCAGTTCTTC. J is TRBJ2-1 and V is TRBV7-9; D tentatively reads TRBD1 or TRBD2 (5 bases each). Germline V gene lookup returns CDR1 SEHNR and CDR2 FQNEAQ (reference sequence). The V end was cut by 5 bases, the J end by 1 base, with 12 bases between. This CDR3 is built from 15 residues. The variable domain in full, completed from reference TRBV7-9 and TRBJ2-1, reads DTGVSQNPRHKITKRGQNVTFRCDPISEHNRLYWYRQTLGQGPEFLTYFQNEAQLEKSRLLSDRFSAERPKGSFSTLEIQRTEQGDSAMYLCASSPGTLSYNEQFFGPGTRLTVL.

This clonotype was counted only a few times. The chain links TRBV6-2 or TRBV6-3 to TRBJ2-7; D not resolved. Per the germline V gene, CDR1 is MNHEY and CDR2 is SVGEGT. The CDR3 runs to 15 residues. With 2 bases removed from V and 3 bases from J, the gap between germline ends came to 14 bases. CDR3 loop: CASSYTASPHYEQYF. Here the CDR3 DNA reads TGTGCCAGCAGTTACACGGCCAGCCCGCACTACGAGCAGTACTTC.

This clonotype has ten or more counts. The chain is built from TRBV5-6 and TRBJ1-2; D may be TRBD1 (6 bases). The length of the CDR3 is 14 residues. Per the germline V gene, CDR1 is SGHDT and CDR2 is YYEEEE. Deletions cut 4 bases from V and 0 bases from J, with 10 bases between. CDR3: CASSQDSSNYGYTF. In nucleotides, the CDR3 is TGTGCCAGCAGCCAGGACAGCTCTAACTATGGCTACACCTTC.

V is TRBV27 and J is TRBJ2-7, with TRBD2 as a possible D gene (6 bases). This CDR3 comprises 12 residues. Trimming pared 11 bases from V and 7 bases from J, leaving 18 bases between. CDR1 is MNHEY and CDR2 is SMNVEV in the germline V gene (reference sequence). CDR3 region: CAAGTSKREQYF. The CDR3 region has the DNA TGTGCCGCCGGGACTTCGAAAAGAGAGCAGTACTTC.

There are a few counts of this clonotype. CDR3 sequence reads: CASSQGPPYEQYF. DNA of the CDR3: TGTGCCAGCAGCCAAGGACCCCCCTACGAGCAGTACTTC. The chain carries TRBV3-1 and TRBJ2-7; D is ambiguous. The CDR3 contains 13 residues. CDR1 and CDR2 from the germline V gene are LGHDT and YNNKEL (reference sequence). Trimming left V 1 base short and J 2 bases short, with 6 bases between.

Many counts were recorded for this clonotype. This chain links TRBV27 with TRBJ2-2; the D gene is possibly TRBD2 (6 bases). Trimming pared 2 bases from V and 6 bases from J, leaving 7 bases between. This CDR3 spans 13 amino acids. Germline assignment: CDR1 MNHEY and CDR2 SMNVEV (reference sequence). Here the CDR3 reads CASSLAGSGELFF. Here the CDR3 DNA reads TGTGCCAGCAGTTTAGCGGGGTCCGGGGAGCTGTTTTTT.

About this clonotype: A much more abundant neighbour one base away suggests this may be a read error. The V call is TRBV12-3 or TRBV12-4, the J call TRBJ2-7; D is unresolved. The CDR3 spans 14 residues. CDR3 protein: CASSPSYPSDEQYF. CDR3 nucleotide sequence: TGTGCCAGCAGTCCCTCATACCCCTCCGACGAGCAGTACTTC.

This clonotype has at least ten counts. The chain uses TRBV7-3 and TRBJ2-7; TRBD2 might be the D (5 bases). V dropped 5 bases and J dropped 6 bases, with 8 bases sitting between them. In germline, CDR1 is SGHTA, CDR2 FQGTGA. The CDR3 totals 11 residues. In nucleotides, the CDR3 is TGTGCCAGCAGCGAAGGAGGCGAGCAGTACTTC. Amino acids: CASSEGGEQYF.

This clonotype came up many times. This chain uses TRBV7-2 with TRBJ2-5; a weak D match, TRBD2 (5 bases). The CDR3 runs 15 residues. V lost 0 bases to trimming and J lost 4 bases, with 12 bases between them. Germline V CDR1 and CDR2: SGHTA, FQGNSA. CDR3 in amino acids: CASSLARVVGETQYF. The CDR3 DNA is TGTGCCAGCAGCTTAGCGCGGGTAGTTGGAGAGACCCAGTACTTC.

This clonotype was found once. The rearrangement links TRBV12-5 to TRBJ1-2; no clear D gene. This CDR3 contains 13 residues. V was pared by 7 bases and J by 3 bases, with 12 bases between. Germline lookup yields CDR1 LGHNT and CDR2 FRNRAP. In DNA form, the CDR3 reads TGTGCTAGTGCGAGAGGGAACTACTATGGCTACACCTTC. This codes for CASARGNYYGYTF. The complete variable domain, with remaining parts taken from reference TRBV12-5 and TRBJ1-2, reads DARVTQTPRHKVTEMGQEVTMRCQPILGHNTVFWYRQTMMQGLELLAYFRNRAPLDDSGMPKDRFSAEMPDATLATLKIQPSEPRDSAVYFCASARGNYYGYTFGSGTRLTVV.

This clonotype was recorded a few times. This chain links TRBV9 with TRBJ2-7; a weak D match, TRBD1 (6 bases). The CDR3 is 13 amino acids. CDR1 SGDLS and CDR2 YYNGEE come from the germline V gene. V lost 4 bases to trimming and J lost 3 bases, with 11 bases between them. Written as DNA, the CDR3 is TGTGCCAGCAGCACCCGGGACAACTACGAGCAGTACTTC. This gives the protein CASSTRDNYEQYF.

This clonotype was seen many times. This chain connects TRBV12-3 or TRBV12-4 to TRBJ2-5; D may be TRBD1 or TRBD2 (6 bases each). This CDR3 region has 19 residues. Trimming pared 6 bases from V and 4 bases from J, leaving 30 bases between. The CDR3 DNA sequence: TGTGCCAGCAGACCTGGGTTCATGGCGGCCAGCGGAGGGGGAGAGACCCAGTACTTC. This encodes CASRPGFMAASGGGETQYF.

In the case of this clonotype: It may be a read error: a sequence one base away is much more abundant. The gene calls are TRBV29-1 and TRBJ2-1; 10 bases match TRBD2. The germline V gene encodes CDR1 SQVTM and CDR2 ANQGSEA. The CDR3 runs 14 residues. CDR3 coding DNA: TGCAGCCATGCAGCGGGGGGGCTAGACAATGAGCAGTCCTTC. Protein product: CSHAAGGLDNEQSF.

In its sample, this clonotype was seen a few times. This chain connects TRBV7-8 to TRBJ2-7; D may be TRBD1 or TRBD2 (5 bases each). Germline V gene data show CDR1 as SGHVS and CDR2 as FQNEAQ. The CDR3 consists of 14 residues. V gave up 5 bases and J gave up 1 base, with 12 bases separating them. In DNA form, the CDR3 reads TGTGCCAGCAGCCTGGGACCGCGATCCTACGAGCAGTACTTC. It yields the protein CASSLGPRSYEQYF.

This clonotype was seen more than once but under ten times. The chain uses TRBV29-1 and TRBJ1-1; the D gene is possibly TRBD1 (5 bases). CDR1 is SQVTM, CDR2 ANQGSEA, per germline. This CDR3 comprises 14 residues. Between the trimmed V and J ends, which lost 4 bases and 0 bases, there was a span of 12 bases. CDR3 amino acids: CSVGSGDVNTEAFF. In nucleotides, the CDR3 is TGCAGCGTTGGGTCGGGGGATGTGAACACTGAAGCTTTCTTT.

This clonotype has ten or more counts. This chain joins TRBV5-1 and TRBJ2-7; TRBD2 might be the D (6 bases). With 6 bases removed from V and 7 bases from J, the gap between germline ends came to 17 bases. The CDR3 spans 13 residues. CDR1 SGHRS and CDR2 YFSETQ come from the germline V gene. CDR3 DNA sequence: TGCGCCAGCACGGAGGGTAGTGGGCTGGAGCAGTACTTC. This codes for CASTEGSGLEQYF. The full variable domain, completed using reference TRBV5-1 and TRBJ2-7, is KAGVTQTPRYLIKTRGQQVTLSCSPISGHRSVSWYQQTPGQGLQFLFEYFSETQRNKGNFPGRFSGRQFSNSRSEMNVSTLELGDSALYLCASTEGSGLEQYFGPGTRLTVT.

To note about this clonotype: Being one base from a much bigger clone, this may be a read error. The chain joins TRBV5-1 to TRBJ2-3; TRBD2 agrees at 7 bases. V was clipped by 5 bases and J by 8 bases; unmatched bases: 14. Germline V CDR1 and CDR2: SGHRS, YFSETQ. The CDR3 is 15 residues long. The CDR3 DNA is TGCGCCAGCAGTATAGAATTGTACGGGGAGGGTACGCAGTATTTT. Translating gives CASSIELYGEGTQYF.

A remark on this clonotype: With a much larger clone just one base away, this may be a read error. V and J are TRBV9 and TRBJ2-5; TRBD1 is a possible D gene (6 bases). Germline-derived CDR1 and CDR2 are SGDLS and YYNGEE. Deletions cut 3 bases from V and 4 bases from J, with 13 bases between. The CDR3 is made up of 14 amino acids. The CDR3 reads CASSAGTTRETQYF. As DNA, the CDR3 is TGTGCCAGCAGCGCCGGGACAACTCGAGAGACCCAGTACTTC.

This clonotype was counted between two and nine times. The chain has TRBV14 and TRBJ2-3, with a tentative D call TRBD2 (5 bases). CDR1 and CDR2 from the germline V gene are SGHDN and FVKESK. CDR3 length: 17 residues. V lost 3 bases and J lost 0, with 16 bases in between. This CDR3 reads CASSHGVQAFSTDTQYF. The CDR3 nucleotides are TGTGCCAGCAGCCACGGGGTTCAGGCATTTAGCACAGATACGCAGTATTTT.

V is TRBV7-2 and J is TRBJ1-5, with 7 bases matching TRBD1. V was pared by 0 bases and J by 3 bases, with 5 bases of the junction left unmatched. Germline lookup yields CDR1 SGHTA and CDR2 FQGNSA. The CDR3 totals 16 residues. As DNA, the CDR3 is TGTGCCAGCAGCTTAGCCTTCGACAGGGACAATCAGCCCCAGCATTTT. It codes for CASSLAFDRDNQPQHF.

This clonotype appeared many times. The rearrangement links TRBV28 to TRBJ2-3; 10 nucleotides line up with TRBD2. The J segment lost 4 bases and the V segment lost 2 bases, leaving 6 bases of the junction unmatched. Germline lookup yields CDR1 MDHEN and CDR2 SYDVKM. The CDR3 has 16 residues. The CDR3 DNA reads TGTGCCAGCAGTTTACTGGCTAGCGGGAGCTCAGATACGCAGTATTTT. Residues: CASSLLASGSSDTQYF. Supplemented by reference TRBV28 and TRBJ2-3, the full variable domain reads DVKVTQSSRYLVKRTGEKVFLECVQDMDHENMFWYRQDPGLGLRLIYFSYDVKMKEKGDIPEGYSVSREKKERFSLILESASTNQTSMYLCASSLLASGSSDTQYFGPGTRLTVL.

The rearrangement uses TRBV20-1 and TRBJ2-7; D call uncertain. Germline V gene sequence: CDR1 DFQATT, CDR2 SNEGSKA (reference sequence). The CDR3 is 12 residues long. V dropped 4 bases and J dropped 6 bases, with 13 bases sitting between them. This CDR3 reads CSAKGRSTEQYF. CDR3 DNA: TGCAGTGCTAAAGGAAGGAGTACCGAGCAGTACTTC.

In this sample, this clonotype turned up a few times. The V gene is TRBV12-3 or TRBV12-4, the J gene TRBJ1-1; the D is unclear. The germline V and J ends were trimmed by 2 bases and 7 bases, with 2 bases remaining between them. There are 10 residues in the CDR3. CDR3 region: CASSLNEAFF. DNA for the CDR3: TGTGCCAGCAGTTTAAATGAAGCTTTCTTT.